These T cell receptor beta chains were read from a single sample in a study of CXCR3-negative and CXCR3-positive naive CD8 T cells. Following a re-call of the 5' RACE reads, TCRdb has one entry per CDR3 protein and lacks DNA. The listing records approximately 56,000 distinct CDR3 sequences. Sequencing input: naive CXCR3- CD8+ T cells from blood. Receptors originate from a human donor in good health. Some clones in this sample may be carry-over from other donors' samples. Both conserved end residues are part of each CDR3. A clone size is listed for some rows: how often the clone was seen (once, few, many), or a class if it is expanded.

v_call,clone_size,cdr3_length,j_call,cdr3_aa
TRBV29-1,.,13,TRBJ2-5,CSVDAGMEETQYF
TRBV11-3,.,18,TRBJ1-3,CASSLARRTGRAGNTIYF
TRBV23-1,.,12,TRBJ2-1,CASTPRGNEQFF
TRBV27,.,17,TRBJ2-1,CASSLSRAASSYNEQFF
TRBV4-1,.,14,TRBJ2-5,CASSQGQGEETQYF
TRBV7-2,.,15,TRBJ2-7,CASSSEERENHEQYF
TRBV5-5,.,16,TRBJ2-1,CASSLGTSGILNEQFF
TRBV5-1,.,14,TRBJ2-2,CASSSGANTGELFF
TRBV6-2/TRBV6-3,.,16,TRBJ2-1,CASSYSLAGGREEQFF
TRBV3-1,.,16,TRBJ2-7,CASSQETGTGIYEQYF
TRBV27,.,15,TRBJ2-4,CASSTNIVAKNIQYF
TRBV29-1,.,12,TRBJ2-2,CSVRTNTGELFF
TRBV6-5,.,15,TRBJ2-3,CASSPLAGGTDTQYF
TRBV28,.,12,TRBJ2-1,CASSFSSNEQFF
TRBV12-3/TRBV12-4,.,14,TRBJ2-7,CASSPAGSSYEQYF
TRBV12-3/TRBV12-4,.,13,TRBJ2-3,CASSSSLGDTQYF
TRBV14,.,14,TRBJ2-7,CASSPTGHPYEQYF
TRBV27,.,14,TRBJ2-7,CASSRLGVQNEQYF
TRBV29-1,.,14,TRBJ1-1,CSVRPGEVNTEAFF
TRBV5-4,.,16,TRBJ2-7,CASSLSRTSGSVEQYF
TRBV4-1,.,14,TRBJ2-7,CASSQVASGGEQYF
TRBV2,.,19,TRBJ2-3,CASSEAGEGAFRRTDTQYF
TRBV14,.,15,TRBJ2-7,CASSRSDRGDYEQYF
TRBV9,.,14,TRBJ1-1,CASSVVRQAPEAFF
TRBV4-3,.,14,TRBJ2-7,CASSQEGLFYEQYF
TRBV27,.,14,TRBJ1-1,CASSLGAGGTEAFF
TRBV12-3/TRBV12-4,.,14,TRBJ1-5,CASSLGRGHQPQHF
TRBV10-3,.,18,TRBJ1-1,CAISESGVRGDSITEAFF
TRBV13,.,13,TRBJ2-1,CASSLGREGEQFF
TRBV24-1,.,14,TRBJ2-5,CATSSGQGQETQYF
TRBV20-1,.,13,TRBJ2-7,CSARDVESYEQYF
TRBV29-1,.,11,TRBJ2-1,CSAPRYNEQFF
TRBV14,.,20,TRBJ2-5,CASSQDPWGLWTGLQETQYF
TRBV29-1,.,16,TRBJ2-1,CSVDAPGGPPYNEQFF
TRBV7-2,.,15,TRBJ2-1,CASSLGTGIYNEQFF
TRBV4-3,.,15,TRBJ2-2,CASSQARSNTGELFF
TRBV28,.,15,TRBJ2-7,CASTTAVSSSYEQYF
TRBV7-9,.,15,TRBJ2-3,CASSLGTDVTDTQYF
TRBV12-3/TRBV12-4,.,14,TRBJ2-5,CASKLAGAPETQYF
TRBV5-1,.,13,TRBJ1-1,CASSPNRNTEAFF
TRBV21-1,medium-sized,17,TRBJ2-7,CASSKRTSGIHSYEQYF
TRBV6-5,.,16,TRBJ2-1,CASSTWRGRTYNEQFF
TRBV29-1,.,16,TRBJ2-7,CSAKGGEAAISYEQYF
TRBV29-1,.,13,TRBJ2-7,CSVESDREYEQYF
TRBV29-1,.,11,TRBJ1-1,CSVRESTEAFF
TRBV12-3/TRBV12-4,.,11,TRBJ2-1,CASRNPGEQFF
TRBV7-8,.,15,TRBJ2-1,CASSLRLAGEGQVFF
TRBV20-1,.,13,TRBJ1-2,CSALDRANYGYTF
TRBV4-3,.,16,TRBJ2-2,CASSQEERGGPGELFF
TRBV15,.,13,TRBJ2-2,CATSIPGPGELFF
TRBV29-1,.,16,TRBJ2-1,CSVEGAEDENYNEQFF
TRBV2,.,14,TRBJ2-7,CASSENRDSYEQYF
TRBV28,.,15,TRBJ2-1,CASRPTGGRKNEQFF
TRBV6-5,.,14,TRBJ2-3,CATRPSSGTDTQYF
TRBV29-1,.,12,TRBJ2-2,CSVGVRTGELFF